The 14 T cell receptor beta chains below were found in one sample sequenced in a study of blood T cells in healthy people across ages. A second PCR of roughly 7 to 11 cycles used a sample-barcoded 5' primer and a J-beta primer mix. TCRdb redid the calling of the 5' RACE reads with MiXCR, one entry per CDR3 protein. Here the sample spans 1.5 million to 2 million distinct CDR3 sequences, 35% to 50% being singletons. Sequencing was done on a sample of blood. These receptor sequences come from a human donor in good health.

In this sample, this clonotype turned up once. The J gene is TRBJ2-2, the V gene TRBV7-9, with TRBD1 as a possible D gene (6 bases). From germline, CDR1 is SEHNR and CDR2 FQNEAQ (reference sequence). With 5 bases removed from V and 0 bases from J, the gap between germline ends came to 16 bases. The CDR3 totals 17 residues. In DNA form, the CDR3 reads TGTGCCAGCAGCCGGGACAAACGGACACCGAACACCGGGGAGCTGTTTTTT. It is translated as CASSRDKRTPNTGELFF.

The V gene is TRBV6-6, the J gene TRBJ1-2, with a possible D match to TRBD1 (5 bases). Trimming stripped 2 bases from V and 12 bases from J, with 19 bases between. This CDR3 is 14 amino acids long. CDR1 and CDR2 from the germline V gene are MNHNY and SVGAGI (reference sequence). As DNA, the CDR3 is TGTGCCAGCAGTTACGACCCGACAGACCTCTCTGACACCTTC. Translated: CASSYDPTDLSDTF.

This clonotype was detected a few times. The chain links TRBV6-2 or TRBV6-3 to TRBJ2-3; possibly TRBD2 for D (6 bases). The CDR3 spans 16 residues. Trimming left V 8 bases short and J 6 bases short, with 24 bases between. Germline V CDR1 and CDR2: MNHEY, SVGEGT. CDR3 residues: CASGLNYGAGYDTQYF. The CDR3 DNA reads TGTGCCAGCGGCTTGAACTACGGGGCGGGGTATGATACGCAGTATTTT.

This chain uses TRBV29-1 with TRBJ2-3; D unclear. Trimming removed 4 bases at V and 0 bases at J, with 8 bases between. Germline V gene data show CDR1 as SQVTM and CDR2 as ANQGSEA. This CDR3 region has 13 residues. CDR3 residues: CSVVRVSTDTQYF. CDR3 DNA: TGCAGCGTTGTTCGGGTTAGCACAGATACGCAGTATTTT.

The rearrangement uses TRBV7-9 and TRBJ1-1; 8 nucleotides line up with TRBD1. The CDR3 extends over 14 amino acids. Unmatched junction bases numbered 4, after V lost 4 bases and J lost 3 bases. Germline CDR1 and CDR2: SEHNR and FQNEAQ (reference sequence). The CDR3 DNA reads as TGTGCCAGCAGCTGGACAGGGCTGCACACTGAAGCTTTCTTT. It codes for CASSWTGLHTEAFF.

This clonotype was recorded a few times. The CDR3: CSAWAATNYGYTF. The CDR3 coding sequence is TGCAGTGCCTGGGCGGCGACCAACTATGGCTACACCTTC. The chain links TRBV20-1 to TRBJ1-2; the D is unclear. The germline V gene has CDR1 DFQATT and CDR2 SNEGSKA (reference sequence). The ends were cut back, 6 bases at V and 2 bases at J, with 13 bases in the middle. The CDR3 is 13 amino acids.

This clonotype was counted at least ten times. The chain employs TRBV29-1 and TRBJ1-1, with D tentatively TRBD1 (6 bases). Germline-derived CDR1 and CDR2 are SQVTM and ANQGSEA. V lost 6 bases and J lost 0, with 11 bases in between. The CDR3 sequence is 13 residues long. This CDR3 is CSVKGQLNTEAFF. For the CDR3, the DNA is TGCAGCGTCAAGGGACAACTGAACACTGAAGCTTTCTTT. The complete variable domain, with remaining parts taken from reference TRBV29-1 and TRBJ1-1, reads SAVISQKPSRDICQRGTSLTIQCQVDSQVTMMFWYRQQPGQSLTLIATANQGSEATYESGFVIDKFPISRPNLTFSTLTVSNMSPEDSSIYLCSVKGQLNTEAFFGQGTRLTVV.

The rearrangement joins TRBV14 to TRBJ2-7; 7 nucleotides match TRBD2. The end of the DNA fits TRBJ2-5 better, so the J call may be wrong. CDR3 length equals 16 residues. Looked up from germline, CDR1 is SGHDN and CDR2 is FVKESK. The CDR3 DNA follows: TGTGCCAGCAGCCAAGAGTTGAAGGCTAGCGGCGAGACCCAGTACTTC. It codes for CASSQELKASGETQYF.

This clonotype turned up a few times. The chain employs TRBV24-1 and TRBJ2-3; perhaps TRBD2 as D (6 bases). Trimming removed 4 bases from V and 0 bases from J, with 16 bases in between. The CDR3 totals 17 residues. The germline CDR1 and CDR2 sequences are KGHDR and SFDVKD. The CDR3 DNA sequence: TGTGCCACCAGTGACGGTAAGGGACTCAGAAGCACAGATACGCAGTATTTT. Its protein product is CATSDGKGLRSTDTQYF.

In this sample, this clonotype turned up a few times. The chain carries TRBV7-9 and TRBJ2-3; weak D call: TRBD1 (6 bases). V shed 4 bases and J shed 11 bases, with 10 bases lying between them. Germline-derived CDR1 and CDR2 are SEHNR and FQNEAQ (reference sequence). CDR3 length equals 11 residues. The CDR3 bases are TGTGCCAGCAGCTCCATGACAGGGCAGTATTTT. Translating gives CASSSMTGQYF.

V gene TRBV6-2 or TRBV6-3 combines with J gene TRBJ1-1; 7 bases fit TRBD1. Germline V gene lookup returns CDR1 MNHEY and CDR2 SVGEGT. Trimming took 6 bases from V and 0 from J; bases not matched to a gene: 13. The CDR3 sequence is 17 residues long. Here the CDR3 DNA reads TGTGCCAGCAGCCCCCCGGGGGTACAGGGGCTGAACACTGAAGCTTTCTTT. This translates into CASSPPGVQGLNTEAFF.

This clonotype was recorded a few times. The V and J genes are TRBV7-9 and TRBJ1-5, with D maybe TRBD1 (5 bases). Deletions cut 1 base from V and 7 bases from J, with 14 bases between. The CDR3 is 15 amino acids. Germline V gene lookup returns CDR1 SEHNR and CDR2 FQNEAQ (reference sequence). The DNA for the CDR3 is TGTGCCAGCAGCTTAGGCGGGGTCAGGGACCAGCCCCAGCATTTT. Protein product: CASSLGGVRDQPQHF.

This clonotype was counted a few times. This chain links TRBV7-2 with TRBJ2-1, with 10 bases lining up with TRBD2. The CDR3 loop spans 15 amino acids. The trim removed 0 bases at V and 9 bases at J, leaving 5 bases unmatched. Germline CDR1 and CDR2: SGHTA and FQGNSA. CDR3 nucleotide sequence: TGTGCCAGCAGCTTAGCTAGCGGGGGGTCCGGTGAGCAGTTCTTC. Protein sequence: CASSLASGGSGEQFF. The full variable domain, in which reference TRBV7-2 and TRBJ2-1 provide the parts outside the CDR3, is GAGVSQSPSNKVTEKGKDVELRCDPISGHTALYWYRQSLGQGLEFLIYFQGNSAPDKSGLPSDRFSAERTGGSVSTLTIQRTQQEDSAVYLCASSLASGGSGEQFFGPGTRLTVL.

The genes are TRBV4-2 and TRBJ1-2; D may be TRBD1 (6 bases). Trimming took off 1 base at V and 5 bases at J, with 11 bases between the two ends. The CDR3 has 14 residues. Germline-derived CDR1 and CDR2 are LGHNA and YNFKEQ. CDR3 in amino acids: CASSQGQAEYGYTF. CDR3 in DNA: TGTGCCAGCAGCCAAGGACAGGCGGAGTATGGCTACACCTTC.